This T cell receptor beta chain was sequenced for a study of T-cell memory formation after mild COVID-19. The V and J ends lost 5 bases and 3 bases respectively, with 12 bases between them. Germline V CDR1 and CDR2: SGHTA, FQGNSA. The CDR3 has 14 residues. Each CDR3 protein gets one entry after TCRdb re-called the 5' RACE reads with MiXCR. The sample carries some 54,000 distinct CDR3 sequences, more than 8% recorded once. This chain connects TRBV7-2 to TRBJ2-3, with D unclear. The sequencing input was PBMCs or a T cell subset sorted from them (not recorded which). This TCR derives from a man aged 18 to 30 who had mild COVID-19 (a few samples of this study predate the infection). Cell type and time point are not known. CDR3 nucleotide sequence: TGTGCCAGCAGCCCATCACCAGGTACAGATACGCAGTATTTT. It yields the protein CASSPSPGTDTQYF.